This TCR beta chain was identified in a study of CD8 T cells in Susac syndrome. Healthy donors served as age- and sex-matched controls. In contrast to the negatively isolated CD8+ and CD4+ T cells, TEMRA cells were FACS-enriched. The germline V and J ends were trimmed by 5 bases and 3 bases, with 14 bases remaining between them. Germline-derived CDR1 and CDR2 are LNHDA and SQIVND (reference sequence). The CDR3 spans 14 residues. Random-hexamer reverse transcription was applied to roughly 0.45 to 1 ug RNA. The TCR beta CDR3 was amplified by immunoSEQ multiplex PCR across 54 Vbeta, 13 Jbeta. One entry per CDR3 protein, called by TCRdb with MiXCR from the immunoSEQ multiplex PCR reads. Of roughly 120,000 distinct CDR3 sequences in the sample, 94% were seen once.

The sequenced sample consisted of CD4+ T cells from PBMCs. This chain uses TRBV19 with TRBJ2-7; D unclear. The source is a human donor in good health. The CDR3 DNA reads TGTGCCAGTAGTGTACGGACCTATTACTACGAGCAGTACTTC. This codes for CASSVRTYYYEQYF.